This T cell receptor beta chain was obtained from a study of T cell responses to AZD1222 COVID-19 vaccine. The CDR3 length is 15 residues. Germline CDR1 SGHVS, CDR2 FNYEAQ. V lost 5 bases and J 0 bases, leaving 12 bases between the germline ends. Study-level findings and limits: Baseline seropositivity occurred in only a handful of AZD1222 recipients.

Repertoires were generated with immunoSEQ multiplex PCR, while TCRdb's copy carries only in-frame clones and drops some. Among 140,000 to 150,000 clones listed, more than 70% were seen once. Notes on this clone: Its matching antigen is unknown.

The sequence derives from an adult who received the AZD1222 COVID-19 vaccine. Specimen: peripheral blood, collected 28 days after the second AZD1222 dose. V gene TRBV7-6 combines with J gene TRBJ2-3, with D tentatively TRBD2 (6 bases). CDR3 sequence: CASSPGLRSTDTQYF. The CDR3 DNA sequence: TGTGCCAGCAGCCCGGGACTTAGAAGCACAGATACGCAGTATTTT.